The TCR beta chain under discussion was sequenced for a study of blood T cell repertoires in COVID-19 (dated by TCRdb to about 2020). For the wider study: Samples from collaborators originated in the United States, Italy and Spain and spanned both the acute and convalescent phases of COVID-19. The prospective study material was composed of cDNA or gDNA derived from T cells, B-cell-depleted T cells, or PBMCs. The dataset comprised deeply sampled blood TCRbeta repertoires from subjects exposed to, actively infected with, or recovered from COVID-19. A freely available public database, intended as a resource for researchers studying the immune response to SARS-CoV-2, is where the repertoires were released. Samples were obtained from the ongoing ImmuneRACE study (first 160 participants) and from 1,254 subjects provided by 6 global collaborators. Sample metadata almost always included a de-identified subject ID, COVID-19 status, age in years and sex. Where available, HLA class I and class II types were obtained from metadata supplied by the sample provider rather than from assay-based typing.

Whole blood was collected in K2EDTA tubes by collaborating institutions according to the institutions' own protocols. Collaborator samples were shipped for TCRbeta analysis as frozen whole blood, isolated PBMCs, or DNA extracted from either sample type. The CDR3 numbers 16 residues from cysteine through phenylalanine. Only the CDR3 DNA stays, 48 bases, in frame from base 1. The germline V gene specifies SGDLS as CDR1 and YYNGEE as CDR2. V loses 3 bases of germline sequence and J loses 0 bases, and the interval between the two ends is 15 bases. Overall study results and their limits: Clinical and demographic metadata were provided uncurated, with the amount varying by source and participant.

TCRbeta CDR3 regions were amplified from genomic DNA using the immunoSEQ Assay, a bias-controlled multiplex PCR. The paper's data handling went like this. Within the assay, amplification of reference gene primers was used to estimate how many nucleated cells each sample contained. Sequence reads were collapsed and filtered to measure the absolute abundance of every unique TCRbeta CDR3 rearrangement. Productive Simpson clonality was computed per sample as the square root of Simpson's diversity index over productive rearrangements. TCRdb took over this immuneACCESS table, retaining in-frame rearrangements with V and J assigned. Such tables are incomplete; in checked studies, under half of the missing clones stem from an unresolved V gene, and the remainder is unexplained. V, J and clone size reflect that table, while D and trimming were determined from the DNA. This sample holds over 35,000 clones; 70% to 80% were observed only once. The ten largest account for roughly 2% of the sample.

As for this clone: Which antigen it targets is not known. Base qualities are missing; no much larger clone stands one base away.

What was sequenced was peripheral blood. The chain links TRBV9 with TRBJ1-2, with no reliable assignment of the D segment. The TCR sequence derives from a man aged 55 to 70 with active COVID-19. The DNA sequence is as follows: TGTGCCAGCAGCGAGCCCCGGTCCCTAGCTAACTATGGCTACACCTTC. Its product reads: CASSEPRSLANYGYTF. This CDR3, with the reference TRBV9 and TRBJ1-2 proteins standing in past its ends, gives the full variable domain DSGVTQTPKHLITATGQRVTLRCSPRSGDLSVYWYQQSLDQGLQFLIQYYNGEERAKGNILERFSAQQFPDLHSELNLSSLELGDSALYFCASSEPRSLANYGYTFGSGTRLTVV.